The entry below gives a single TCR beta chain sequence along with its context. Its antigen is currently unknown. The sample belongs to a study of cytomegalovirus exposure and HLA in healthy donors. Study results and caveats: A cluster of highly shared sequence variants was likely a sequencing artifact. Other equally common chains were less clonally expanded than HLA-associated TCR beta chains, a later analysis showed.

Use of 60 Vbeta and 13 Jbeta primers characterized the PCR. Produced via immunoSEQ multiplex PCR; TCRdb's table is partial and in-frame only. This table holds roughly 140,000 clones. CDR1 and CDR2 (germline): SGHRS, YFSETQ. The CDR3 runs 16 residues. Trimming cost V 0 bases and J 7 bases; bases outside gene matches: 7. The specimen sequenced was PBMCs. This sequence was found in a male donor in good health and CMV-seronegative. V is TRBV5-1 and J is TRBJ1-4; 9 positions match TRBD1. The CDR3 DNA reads TGCGCCAGCAGCTTGGCCTGGGGGACAGGGACTGAAAAACTGTTTTTT. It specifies CASSLAWGTGTEKLFF.